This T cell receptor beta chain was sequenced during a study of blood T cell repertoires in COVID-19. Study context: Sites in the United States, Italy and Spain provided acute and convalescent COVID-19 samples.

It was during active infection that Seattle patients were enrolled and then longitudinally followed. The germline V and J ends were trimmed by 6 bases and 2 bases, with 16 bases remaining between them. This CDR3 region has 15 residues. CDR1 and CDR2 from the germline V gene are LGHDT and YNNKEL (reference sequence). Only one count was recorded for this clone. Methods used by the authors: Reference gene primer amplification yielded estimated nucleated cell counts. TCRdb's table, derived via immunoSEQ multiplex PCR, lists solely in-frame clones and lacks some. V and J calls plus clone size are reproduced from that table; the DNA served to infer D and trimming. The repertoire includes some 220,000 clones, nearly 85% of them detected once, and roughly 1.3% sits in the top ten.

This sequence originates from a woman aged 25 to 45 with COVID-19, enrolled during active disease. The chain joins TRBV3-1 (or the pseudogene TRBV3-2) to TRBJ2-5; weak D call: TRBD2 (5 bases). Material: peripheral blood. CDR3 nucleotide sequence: TGTGCCAGCAGACACGAGGGCATACAACAAGAGACCCAGTACTTC. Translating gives CASRHEGIQQETQYF.